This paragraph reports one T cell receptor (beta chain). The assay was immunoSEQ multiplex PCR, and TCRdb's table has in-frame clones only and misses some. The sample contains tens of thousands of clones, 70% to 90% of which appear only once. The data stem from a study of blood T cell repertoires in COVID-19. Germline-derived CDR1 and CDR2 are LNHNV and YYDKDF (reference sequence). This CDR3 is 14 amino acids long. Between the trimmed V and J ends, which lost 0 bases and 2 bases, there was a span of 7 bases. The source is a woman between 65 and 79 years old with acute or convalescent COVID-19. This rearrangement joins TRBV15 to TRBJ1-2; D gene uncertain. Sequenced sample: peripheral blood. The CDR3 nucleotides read TGTGCCACCAGCAGAGAAAATATAAACTATGGCTACACCTTC. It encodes CATSRENINYGYTF.